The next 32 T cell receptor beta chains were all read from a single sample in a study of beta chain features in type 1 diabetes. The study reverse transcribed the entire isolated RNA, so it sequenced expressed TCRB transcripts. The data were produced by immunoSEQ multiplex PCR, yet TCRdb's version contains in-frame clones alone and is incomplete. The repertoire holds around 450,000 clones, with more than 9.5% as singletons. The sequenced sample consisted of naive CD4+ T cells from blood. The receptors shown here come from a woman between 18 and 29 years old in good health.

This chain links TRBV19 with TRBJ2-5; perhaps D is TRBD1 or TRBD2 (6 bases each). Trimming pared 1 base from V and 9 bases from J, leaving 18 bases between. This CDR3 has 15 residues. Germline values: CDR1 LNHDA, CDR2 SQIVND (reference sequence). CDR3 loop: CASSIVAGGNSAQYF. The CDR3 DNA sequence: TGTGCCAGTAGTATAGTGGCCGGGGGCAATTCTGCCCAGTACTTC.

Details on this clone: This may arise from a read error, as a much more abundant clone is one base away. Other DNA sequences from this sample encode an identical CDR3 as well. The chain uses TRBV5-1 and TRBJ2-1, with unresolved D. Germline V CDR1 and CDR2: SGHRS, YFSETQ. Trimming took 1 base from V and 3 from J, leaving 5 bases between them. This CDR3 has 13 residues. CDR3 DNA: TGCGCCAGCAGCTTGAACAGCTACAATGAGCAGTTCTTC. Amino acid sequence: CASSLNSYNEQFF.

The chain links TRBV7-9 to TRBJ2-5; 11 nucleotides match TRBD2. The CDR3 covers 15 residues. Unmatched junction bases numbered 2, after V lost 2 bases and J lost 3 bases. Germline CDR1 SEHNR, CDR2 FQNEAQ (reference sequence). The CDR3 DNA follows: TGTGCCAGCAGCTTACGGGGACTAGCGGAAGAGACCCAGTACTTC. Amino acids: CASSLRGLAEETQYF.

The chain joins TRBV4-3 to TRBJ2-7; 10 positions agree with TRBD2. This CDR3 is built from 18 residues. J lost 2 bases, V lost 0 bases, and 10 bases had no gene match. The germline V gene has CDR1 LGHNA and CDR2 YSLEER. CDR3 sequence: CASSQDRTSGKGTYEQYF. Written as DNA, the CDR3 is TGCGCCAGCAGCCAAGATCGCACTAGCGGGAAAGGGACCTACGAGCAGTACTTC.

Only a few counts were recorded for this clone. The DNA for the CDR3 is TGTGCCAGCAGGGCCCCGGCGGGCCGCACAGATACGCAGTATTTT. Translation: CASRAPAGRTDTQYF. The chain employs TRBV6-5 and TRBJ2-3, with D maybe TRBD2 (5 bases). Trimming pared 6 bases from V and 1 base from J, leaving 14 bases between. Germline V gives CDR1 MNHEY, CDR2 SVGAGI. The CDR3 contains 15 residues.

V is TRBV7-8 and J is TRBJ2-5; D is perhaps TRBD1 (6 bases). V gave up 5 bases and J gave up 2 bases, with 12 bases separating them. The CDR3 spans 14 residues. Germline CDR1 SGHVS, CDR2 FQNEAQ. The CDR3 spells CASSIGTMQETQYF. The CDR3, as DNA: TGTGCCAGCAGCATCGGGACAATGCAAGAGACCCAGTACTTC.

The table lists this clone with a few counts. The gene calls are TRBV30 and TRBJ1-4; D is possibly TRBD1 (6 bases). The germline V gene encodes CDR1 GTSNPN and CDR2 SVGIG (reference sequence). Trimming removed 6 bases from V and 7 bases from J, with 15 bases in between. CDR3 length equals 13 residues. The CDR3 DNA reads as TGTGCCTGCCAGGACAGCCGGGCTGAAAAACTGTTTTTT. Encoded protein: CACQDSRAEKLFF.

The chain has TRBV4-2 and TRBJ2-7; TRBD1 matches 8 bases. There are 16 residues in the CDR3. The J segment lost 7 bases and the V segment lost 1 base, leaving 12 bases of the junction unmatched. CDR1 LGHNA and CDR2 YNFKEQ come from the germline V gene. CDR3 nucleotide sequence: TGTGCCAGCAGCCAAGTCGGGACAGGCCTGCCTAAGGAGCAGTACTTC. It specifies CASSQVGTGLPKEQYF.

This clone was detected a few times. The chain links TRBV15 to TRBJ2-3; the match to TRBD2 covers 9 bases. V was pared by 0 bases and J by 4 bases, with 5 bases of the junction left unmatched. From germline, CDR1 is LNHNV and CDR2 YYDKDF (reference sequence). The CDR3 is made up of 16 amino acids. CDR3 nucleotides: TGTGCCACCAGCAGAGATATTCCTAGCGGGGCAGATACGCAGTATTTT. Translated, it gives CATSRDIPSGADTQYF.

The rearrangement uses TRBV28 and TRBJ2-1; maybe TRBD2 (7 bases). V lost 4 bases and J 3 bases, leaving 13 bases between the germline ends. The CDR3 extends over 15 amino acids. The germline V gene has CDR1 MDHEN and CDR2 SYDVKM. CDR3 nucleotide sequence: TGTGCCAGCAGTTCCTCAGGGGAGGGCTACAATGAGCAGTTCTTC. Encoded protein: CASSSSGEGYNEQFF.

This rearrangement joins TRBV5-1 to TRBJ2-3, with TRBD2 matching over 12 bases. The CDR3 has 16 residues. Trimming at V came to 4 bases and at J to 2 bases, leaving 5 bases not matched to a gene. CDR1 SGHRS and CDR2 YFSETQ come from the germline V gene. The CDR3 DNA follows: TGCGCCAGCAGCAGCGGACTAGCGGGACCCACAGATACGCAGTATTTT. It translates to CASSSGLAGPTDTQYF. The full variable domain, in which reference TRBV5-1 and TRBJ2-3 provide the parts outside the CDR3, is KAGVTQTPRYLIKTRGQQVTLSCSPISGHRSVSWYQQTPGQGLQFLFEYFSETQRNKGNFPGRFSGRQFSNSRSEMNVSTLELGDSALYLCASSSGLAGPTDTQYFGPGTRLTVL.

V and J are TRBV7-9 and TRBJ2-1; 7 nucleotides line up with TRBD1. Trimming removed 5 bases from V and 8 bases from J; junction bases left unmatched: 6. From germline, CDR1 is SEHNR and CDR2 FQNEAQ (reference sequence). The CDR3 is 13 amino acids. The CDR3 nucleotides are TGTGCCAGCAGCCCATCCACAGGGGATGAGCAGTTCTTC. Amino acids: CASSPSTGDEQFF.

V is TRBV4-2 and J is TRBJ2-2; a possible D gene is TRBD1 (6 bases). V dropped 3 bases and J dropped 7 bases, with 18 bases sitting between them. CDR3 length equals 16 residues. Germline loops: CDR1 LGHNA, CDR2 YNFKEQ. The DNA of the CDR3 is TGTGCCAGCAGCCACCCCGCCTTGGGGGCGGTCGGGGAGCTGTTTTTT. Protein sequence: CASSHPALGAVGELFF.

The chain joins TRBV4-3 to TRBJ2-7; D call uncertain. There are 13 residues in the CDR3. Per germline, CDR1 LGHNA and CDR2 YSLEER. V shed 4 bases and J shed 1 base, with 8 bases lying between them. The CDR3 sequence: CASSRQRSYEQYF. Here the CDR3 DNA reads TGCGCCAGCAGCCGCCAACGGTCCTACGAGCAGTACTTC.

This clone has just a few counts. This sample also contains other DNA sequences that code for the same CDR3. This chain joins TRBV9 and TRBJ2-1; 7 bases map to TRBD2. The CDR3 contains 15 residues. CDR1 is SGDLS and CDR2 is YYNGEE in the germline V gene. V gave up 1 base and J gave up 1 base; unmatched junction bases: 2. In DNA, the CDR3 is TGTGCCAGCAGCGTATCGGGGGGTTCCTACAATGAGCAGTTCTTC. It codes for CASSVSGGSYNEQFF.

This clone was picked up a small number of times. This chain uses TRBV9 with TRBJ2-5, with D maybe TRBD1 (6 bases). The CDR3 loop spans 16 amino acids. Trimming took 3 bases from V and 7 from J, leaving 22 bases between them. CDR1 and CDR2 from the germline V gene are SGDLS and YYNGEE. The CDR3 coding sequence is TGTGCCAGCAGCGCGCGCCGGGACACTCCTTCGGGGACCCAGTACTTC. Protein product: CASSARRDTPSGTQYF.

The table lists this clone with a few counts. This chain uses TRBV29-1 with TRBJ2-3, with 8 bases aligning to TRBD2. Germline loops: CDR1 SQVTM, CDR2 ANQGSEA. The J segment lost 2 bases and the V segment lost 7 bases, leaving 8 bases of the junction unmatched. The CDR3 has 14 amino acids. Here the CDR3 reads CSARSGGFTDTQYF. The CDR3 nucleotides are TGCAGCGCCCGTTCGGGGGGGTTCACAGATACGCAGTATTTT.

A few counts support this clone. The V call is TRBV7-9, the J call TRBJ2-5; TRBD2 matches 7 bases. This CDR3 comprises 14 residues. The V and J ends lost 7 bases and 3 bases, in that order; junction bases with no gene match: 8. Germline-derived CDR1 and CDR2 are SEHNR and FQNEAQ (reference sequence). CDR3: CASTRLGGKETQYF. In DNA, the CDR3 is TGTGCCAGCACCCGCTTGGGGGGGAAAGAGACCCAGTACTTC.

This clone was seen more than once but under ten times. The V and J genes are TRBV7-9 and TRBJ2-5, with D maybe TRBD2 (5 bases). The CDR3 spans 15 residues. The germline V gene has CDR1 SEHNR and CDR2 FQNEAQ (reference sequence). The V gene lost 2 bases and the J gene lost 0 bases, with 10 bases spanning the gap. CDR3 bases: TGTGCCAGCAGCTTAATACCGGGGAACCAAGAGACCCAGTACTTC. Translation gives CASSLIPGNQETQYF.

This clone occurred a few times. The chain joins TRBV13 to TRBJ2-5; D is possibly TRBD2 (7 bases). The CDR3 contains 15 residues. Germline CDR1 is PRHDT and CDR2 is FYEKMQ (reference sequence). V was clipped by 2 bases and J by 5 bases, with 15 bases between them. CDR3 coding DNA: TGTGCCAGCAGCTTATCGCGGGGGCAGGGGGAGACCCAGTACTTC. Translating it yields CASSLSRGQGETQYF.

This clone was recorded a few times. CDR3 coding DNA: TGCAGCGTTGAGGGACAGGGTGGTTCCTACAATGAGCAGTTCTTC. It is translated as CSVEGQGGSYNEQFF. This rearrangement joins TRBV29-1 to TRBJ2-1; 9 nucleotides align to TRBD1. The germline V gene has CDR1 SQVTM and CDR2 ANQGSEA. V gave up 3 bases and J gave up 1 base; unmatched junction bases: 4. The CDR3 is 15 residues long.

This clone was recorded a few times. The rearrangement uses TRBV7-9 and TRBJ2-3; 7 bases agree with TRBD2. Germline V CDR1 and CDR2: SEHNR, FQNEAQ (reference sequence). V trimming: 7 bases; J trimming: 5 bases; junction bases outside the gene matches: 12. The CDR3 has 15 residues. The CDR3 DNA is TGTGCCAGCACCCTTGGGGCGGGAGCGGGAGATACGCAGTATTTT. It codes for CASTLGAGAGDTQYF.

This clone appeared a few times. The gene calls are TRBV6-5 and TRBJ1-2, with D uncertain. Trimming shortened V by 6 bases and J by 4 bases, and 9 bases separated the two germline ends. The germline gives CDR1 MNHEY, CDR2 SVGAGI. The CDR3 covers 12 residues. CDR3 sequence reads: CASSRGLYGYTF. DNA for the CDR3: TGTGCCAGCAGCCGAGGCCTCTATGGCTACACCTTC.

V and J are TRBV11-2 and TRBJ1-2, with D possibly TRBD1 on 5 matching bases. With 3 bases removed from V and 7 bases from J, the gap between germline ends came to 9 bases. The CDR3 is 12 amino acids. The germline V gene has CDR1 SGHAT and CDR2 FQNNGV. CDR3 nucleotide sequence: TGTGCCAGCAGCTTCCAGGGAATTGGCTACACCTTC. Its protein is CASSFQGIGYTF.

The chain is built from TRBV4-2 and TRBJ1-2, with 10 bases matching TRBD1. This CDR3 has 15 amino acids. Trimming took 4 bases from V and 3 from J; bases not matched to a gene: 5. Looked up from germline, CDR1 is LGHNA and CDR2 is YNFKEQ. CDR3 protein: CASSRTGQGDYGYTF. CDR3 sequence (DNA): TGTGCCAGCAGCCGCACCGGACAGGGGGACTATGGCTACACCTTC.

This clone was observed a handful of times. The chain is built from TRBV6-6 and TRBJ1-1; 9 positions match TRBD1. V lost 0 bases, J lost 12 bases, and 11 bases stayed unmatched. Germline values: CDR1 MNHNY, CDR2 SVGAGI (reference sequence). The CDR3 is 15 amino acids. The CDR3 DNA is TGTGCCAGCAGTTACTCGCACTGGACAGGGGTACTTTCTTTCTTT. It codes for CASSYSHWTGVLSFF.

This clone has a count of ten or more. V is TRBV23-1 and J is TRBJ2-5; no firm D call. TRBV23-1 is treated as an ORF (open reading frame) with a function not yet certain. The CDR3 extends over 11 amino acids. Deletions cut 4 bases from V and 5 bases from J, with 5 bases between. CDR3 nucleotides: TGCGCCAGCAGTCCCCGCGAGACCCAGTACTTC. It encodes CASSPRETQYF.

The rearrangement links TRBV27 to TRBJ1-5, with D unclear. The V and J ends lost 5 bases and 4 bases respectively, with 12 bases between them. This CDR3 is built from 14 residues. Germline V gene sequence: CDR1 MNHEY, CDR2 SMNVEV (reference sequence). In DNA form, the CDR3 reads TGTGCCAGCAGTCCCCGGACGGGGAATCAGCCCCAGCATTTT. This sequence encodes CASSPRTGNQPQHF.

The CDR3 DNA sequence: TGTGCCAGCAGCACCGGGGGGAGTGAAGCTTTCTTT. Residues: CASSTGGSEAFF. The rearrangement links TRBV7-9 to TRBJ1-1, with D maybe TRBD1 (5 bases). The CDR3 has 12 residues. Germline CDR1 and CDR2: SEHNR and FQNEAQ (reference sequence). Trimming cost V 5 bases and J 7 bases, with 11 bases left between them.

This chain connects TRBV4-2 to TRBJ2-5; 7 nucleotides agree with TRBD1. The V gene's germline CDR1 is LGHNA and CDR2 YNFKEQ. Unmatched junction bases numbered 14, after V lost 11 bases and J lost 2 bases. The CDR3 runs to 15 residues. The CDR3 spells CAGYLLQGDQETQYF. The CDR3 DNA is TGTGCCGGATACTTACTGCAGGGGGATCAAGAGACCCAGTACTTC.

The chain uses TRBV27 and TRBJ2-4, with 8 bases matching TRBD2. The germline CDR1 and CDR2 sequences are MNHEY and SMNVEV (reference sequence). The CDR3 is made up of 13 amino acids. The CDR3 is CSSSGLAKNIQYF. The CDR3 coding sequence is TGTTCATCTAGCGGGCTAGCCAAAAACATTCAGTACTTC.

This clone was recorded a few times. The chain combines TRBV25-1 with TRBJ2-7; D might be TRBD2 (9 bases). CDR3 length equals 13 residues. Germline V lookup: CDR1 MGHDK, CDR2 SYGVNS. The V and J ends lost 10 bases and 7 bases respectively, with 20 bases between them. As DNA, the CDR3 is TGTGCCACAGGACAGGGACTAGCAGGGGAGCAGTACTTC. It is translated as CATGQGLAGEQYF.